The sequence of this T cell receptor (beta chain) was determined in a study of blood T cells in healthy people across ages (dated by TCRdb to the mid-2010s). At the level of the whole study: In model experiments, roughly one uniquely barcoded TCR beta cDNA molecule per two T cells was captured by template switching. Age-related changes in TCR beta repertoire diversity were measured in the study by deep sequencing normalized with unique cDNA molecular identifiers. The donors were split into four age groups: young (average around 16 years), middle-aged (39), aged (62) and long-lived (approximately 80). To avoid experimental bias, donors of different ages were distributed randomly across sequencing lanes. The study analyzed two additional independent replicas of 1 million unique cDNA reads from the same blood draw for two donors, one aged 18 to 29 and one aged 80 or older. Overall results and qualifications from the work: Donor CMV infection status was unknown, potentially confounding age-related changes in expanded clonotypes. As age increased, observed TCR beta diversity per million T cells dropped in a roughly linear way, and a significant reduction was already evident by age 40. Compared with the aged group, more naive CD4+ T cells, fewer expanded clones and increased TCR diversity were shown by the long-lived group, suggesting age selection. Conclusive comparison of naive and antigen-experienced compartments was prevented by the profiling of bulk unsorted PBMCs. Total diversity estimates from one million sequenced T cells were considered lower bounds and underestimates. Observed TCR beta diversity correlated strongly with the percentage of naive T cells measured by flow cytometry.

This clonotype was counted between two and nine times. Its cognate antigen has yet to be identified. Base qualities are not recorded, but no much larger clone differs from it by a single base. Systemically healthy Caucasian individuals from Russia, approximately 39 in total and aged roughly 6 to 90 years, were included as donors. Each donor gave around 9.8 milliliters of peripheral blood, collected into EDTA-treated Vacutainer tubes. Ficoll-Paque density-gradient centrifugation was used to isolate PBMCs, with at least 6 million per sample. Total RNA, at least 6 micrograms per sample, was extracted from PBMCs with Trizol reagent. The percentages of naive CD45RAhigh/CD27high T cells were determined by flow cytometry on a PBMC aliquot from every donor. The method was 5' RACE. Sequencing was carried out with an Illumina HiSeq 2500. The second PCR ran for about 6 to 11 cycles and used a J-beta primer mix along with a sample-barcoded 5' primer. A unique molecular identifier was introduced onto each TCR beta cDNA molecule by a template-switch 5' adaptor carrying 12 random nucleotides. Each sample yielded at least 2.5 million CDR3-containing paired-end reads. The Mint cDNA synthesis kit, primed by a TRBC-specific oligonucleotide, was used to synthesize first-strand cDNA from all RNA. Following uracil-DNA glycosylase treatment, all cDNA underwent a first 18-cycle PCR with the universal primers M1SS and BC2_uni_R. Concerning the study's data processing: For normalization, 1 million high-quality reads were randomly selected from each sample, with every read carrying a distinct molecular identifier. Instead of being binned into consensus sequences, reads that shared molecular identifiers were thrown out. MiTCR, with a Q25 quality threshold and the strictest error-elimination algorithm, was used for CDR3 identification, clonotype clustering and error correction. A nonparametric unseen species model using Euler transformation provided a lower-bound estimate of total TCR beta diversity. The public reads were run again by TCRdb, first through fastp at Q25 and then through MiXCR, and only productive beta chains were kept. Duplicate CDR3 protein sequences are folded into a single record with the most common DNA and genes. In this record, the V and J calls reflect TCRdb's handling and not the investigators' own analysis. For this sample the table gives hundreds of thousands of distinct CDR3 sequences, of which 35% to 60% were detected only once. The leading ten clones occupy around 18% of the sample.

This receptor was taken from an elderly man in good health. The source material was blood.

The sequenced DNA is TGTGCCAGCAGCCCGACAGGGGTCCATGAGCAGTTCTTC. Its amino acids are CASSPTGVHEQFF. Recombination linked TRBV11-3 to TRBJ2-1, and 8 junction bases match TRBD1. CDR1 and CDR2, per the germline V gene, are SGHNT and YENEEA. From the cysteine up to the phenylalanine, the CDR3 has a length of 13 residues. CDR3 DNA only is kept here, 39 bases in frame from base 1. Compared with germline, V lacks 5 bases and J lacks 8 bases; bases without a gene match: 5. The CDR3, completed at both ends by the reference TRBV11-3 and TRBJ2-1 genes, gives the full variable domain EAGVVQSPRYKIIEKKQPVAFWCNPISGHNTLYWYLQNLGQGPELLIRYENEEAVDDSQLPKDRFSAERLKGVDSTLKIQPAELGDSAVYLCASSPTGVHEQFFGPGTRLTVL.